This T cell receptor beta chain was recorded in a study of OX40 agonist ivuxolimab in advanced cancers. Study as a whole: Partial response was recorded in three patients: one hepatocellular carcinoma and two cutaneous melanoma cases. Study observations and caveats: The study found among the lowest clonal expansion in partial responders at 0.1-3.0 mg/kg.

Notes on this clone: What it binds is not known.

CDR1 is SGHNT and CDR2 is YYREEE in the germline V gene (reference sequence). Trimming took 4 bases from V and 1 from J, leaving 9 bases between them. The CDR3 length is 13 residues. Clones were sequenced by immunoSEQ multiplex PCR, and TCRdb holds only the in-frame ones, with some missing. The sample shows some 70,000 clones, approximately 90% of them seen only once. Sequenced here: CD4+ or CD8+ T cells sorted from blood, sampled in a trial of the OX40 agonist ivuxolimab. This clonotype originated in an adult with an advanced solid tumor such as melanoma, head and neck, liver or kidney cancer. The chain combines TRBV5-4 with TRBJ2-7; TRBD1 might be the D (5 bases). CDR3 sequence (DNA): TGTGCCAGCAGCACCCAGGGTTCCTACGAGCAGTACTTC. Translated: CASSTQGSYEQYF.